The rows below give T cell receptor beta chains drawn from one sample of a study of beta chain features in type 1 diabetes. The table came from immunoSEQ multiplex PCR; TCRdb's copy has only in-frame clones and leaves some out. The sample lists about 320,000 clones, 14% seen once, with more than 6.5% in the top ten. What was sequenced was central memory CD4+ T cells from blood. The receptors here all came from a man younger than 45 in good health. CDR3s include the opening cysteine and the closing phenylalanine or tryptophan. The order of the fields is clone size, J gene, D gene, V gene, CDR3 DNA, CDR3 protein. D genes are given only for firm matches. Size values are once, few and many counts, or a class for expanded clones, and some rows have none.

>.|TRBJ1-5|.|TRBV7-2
TGTGCCAGCAGCCAGGGGCTAAATCAGCCCCAGCATTTT
CASSQGLNQPQHF
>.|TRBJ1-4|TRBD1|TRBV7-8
TGTGCCAGCAGCTCTTGGACAGGGATGTCGACTAATGAAAAACTGTTTTTT
CASSSWTGMSTNEKLFF
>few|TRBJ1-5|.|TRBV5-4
TGTGCCAGCAGCTTGGGGACTGGAGGTAGCAATCAGCCCCAGCATTTT
CASSLGTGGSNQPQHF
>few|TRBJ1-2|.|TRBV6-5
TGTGCCAGCACTCAGGGAACGGGGGGAATAGGCTACACCTTC
CASTQGTGGIGYTF
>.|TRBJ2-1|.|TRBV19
TGTGCCAGTAGTAGAGCGGAGGCGTGGGCAAGGAACAATGAGCAGTTCTTC
CASSRAEAWARNNEQFF
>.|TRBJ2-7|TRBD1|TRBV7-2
TGTGCCAGCAGCTTAACCCCCGGGACAGGGGGCTACGAGCAGTACTTC
CASSLTPGTGGYEQYF
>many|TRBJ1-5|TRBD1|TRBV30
TGTGCCTGGAGTTACACAGGGGATCAGCCCCAGCATTTT
CAWSYTGDQPQHF
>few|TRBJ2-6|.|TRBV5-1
TGCGCCAGCAGCTTGGAGGCGCATAACTCTGGGGCCAACGTCCTGACTTTC
CASSLEAHNSGANVLTF
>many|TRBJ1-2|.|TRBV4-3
TGCGCCAGCAGCCAAGATCTGGGGAAAGGCGGCTACACCTTC
CASSQDLGKGGYTF
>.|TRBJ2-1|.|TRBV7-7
TGTGCTAGCAGCTTAGGCGGGGCTCGGGGTGAGCAGTTCTTC
CASSLGGARGEQFF
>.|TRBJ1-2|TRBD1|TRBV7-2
TGTGCCAGCAGCTTAGGACAGGGGGAGGCCTATGGCTACACCTTC
CASSLGQGEAYGYTF
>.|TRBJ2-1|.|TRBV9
TGTGCCAGCAGCTTTACCGGGACCCCCAGGGGAATCAATGAGCAGTTCTTC
CASSFTGTPRGINEQFF
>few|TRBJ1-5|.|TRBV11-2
TGTGCCAGCAGCTTAAGGCCCGACGGAGGCAATCAGCCCCAGCATTTT
CASSLRPDGGNQPQHF
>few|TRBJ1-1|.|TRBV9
TGTGCCAGCAGCGCGGCTGGGGAATCGCGAGCTTTCTTT
CASSAAGESRAFF
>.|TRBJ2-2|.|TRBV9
TGTGCCAGCAGCGCTGGCGGGGCCTACACCGGGGAGCTGTTTTTT
CASSAGGAYTGELFF
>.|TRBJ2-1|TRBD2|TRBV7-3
TGTGCCAGCAGCTTAATAGCGGGAGTGGCTTACAATGAGCAGTTCTTC
CASSLIAGVAYNEQFF
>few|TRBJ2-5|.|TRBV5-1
TGCGCCAGCAGCTTGGGCCTGACGGGGGAGACCCAGTACTTC
CASSLGLTGETQYF
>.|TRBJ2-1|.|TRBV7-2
TGTGCCAGCAGCTTAATAGAGTCGCGCTACAATGAGCAGTTCTTC
CASSLIESRYNEQFF
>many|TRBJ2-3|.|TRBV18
TGTGCCAGCTCACCCTCAAGGGATACGCAGTATTTT
CASSPSRDTQYF
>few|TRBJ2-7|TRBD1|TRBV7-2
TGTGCCAGCAGCTTAGAATATCAGGGGGATTTAAAGCAGTACTTC
CASSLEYQGDLKQYF
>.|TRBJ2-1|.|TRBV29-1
TGCAGCGTTGAAGGGGCAAAGGCGGCCGATGAGCAGTTCTTC
CSVEGAKAADEQFF
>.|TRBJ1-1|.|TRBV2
TGTGCCAGCAGGAGACAGGACGCGGAAGCTTTCTTT
CASRRQDAEAFF
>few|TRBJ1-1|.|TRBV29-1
TGCAGCGTTGAAGACGGGGGGGCTGGCACTGAAGCTTTCTTT
CSVEDGGAGTEAFF
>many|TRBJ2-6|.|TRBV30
TGTGCCTGGAGTCCCGAGGGCTCTGGGGCCAACGTCCTGACTTTC
CAWSPEGSGANVLTF
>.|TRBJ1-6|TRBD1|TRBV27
TGTGCCAGCAGCTCCACCCGGGACAGCCATTCACCCCTCCACTTT
CASSSTRDSHSPLHF
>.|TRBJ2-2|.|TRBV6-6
TGTGCCGTCCGGGGGAACACCGGGGAGCTGTTTTTT
CAVRGNTGELFF
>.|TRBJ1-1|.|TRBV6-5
TGTGCCAGCAGTTACTCCACGGACGGTCGCACTGAAGCTTTCTTT
CASSYSTDGRTEAFF
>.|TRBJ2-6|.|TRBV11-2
TGTGCCAGCAGCTCCCGCCAGGGTACACCTGGGGCCAACGTCCTGACTTTC
CASSSRQGTPGANVLTF
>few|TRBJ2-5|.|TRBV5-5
TGTGCCAGCAGCTTGAGCCCGGGACGAACGGGCCAAGAGACCCAGTACTTC
CASSLSPGRTGQETQYF
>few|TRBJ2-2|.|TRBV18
TGTGCCAGCTCACGTGAGAACACCGGGGAGCTGTTTTTT
CASSRENTGELFF
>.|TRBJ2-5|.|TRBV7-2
TGTGCCAGCAGCCCTCGGGTTCAAGAGACCCAGTACTTC
CASSPRVQETQYF
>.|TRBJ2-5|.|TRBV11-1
TGTGCCAGCAGCTCCCTGGGGGAAGAGACCCAGTACTTC
CASSSLGEETQYF
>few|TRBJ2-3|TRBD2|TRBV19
TGTGCCAGTCAAAATAAGCGGGAGGGGCGCACAGATACGCAGTATTTT
CASQNKREGRTDTQYF
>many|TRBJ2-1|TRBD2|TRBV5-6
TGTGCCAGCAGCTCCGGACTAGCTAGTTCGTTCTTC
CASSSGLASSFF